This T cell receptor (beta chain) appears in the sequencing data of a study of blood T cells in healthy people across ages. Overall study results and limits: CMV status of donors was not determined, possibly confounding expanded clonotype changes. Estimates of diversity drawn from one million T cells were considered underestimates.

Germline V gives CDR1 SGHTA, CDR2 FQGNSA. The CDR3 contains 13 residues. Comments on this clonotype: Its antigen is still unknown. Sequence at one end of the junction differs from germline and may be a read error.

A sample-barcoded 5' primer and a J-beta primer mix were used in a second PCR of roughly 6 to 11 cycles. The template-switch adaptor, which had 12 random nucleotides, put a tag on each cDNA molecule. TCRdb reanalysed the 5' RACE reads using MiXCR and keeps one entry per CDR3 protein. The repertoire holds approximately 1,700,000 distinct CDR3 sequences, 35% to 50% seen once, with 20% to 25% in the top ten. PBMCs numbering at least 7 million were isolated per sample. This TCR derives from a human donor in good health. J is TRBJ1-2 and V is TRBV7-2; D not resolved. Sequences were obtained from blood. The CDR3 here is CASSLARVRGYTF. CDR3 coding DNA: TGTGCCAGCAGTTTAGCGCGGGTGCGAGGCTACACCTTC. The whole variable domain, filled in from reference TRBV7-2 and TRBJ1-2, reads GAGVSQSPSNKVTEKGKDVELRCDPISGHTALYWYRQSLGQGLEFLIYFQGNSAPDKSGLPSDRFSAERTGGSVSTLTIQRTQQEDSAVYLCASSLARVRGYTFGSGTRLTVV.